This T cell receptor (beta chain) was found in a study of regulatory T cells in long-lasting Graves disease (dated by TCRdb to the early 2020s). Turning to the overall study: Patients with newly diagnosed Graves' disease had been on antithyroid drugs for under 3 months. The study took place in China and was registered as a clinical trial. A total of about 35 samples underwent TCR sequencing: around 13 from persistent and roughly 20 from newly diagnosed Graves' disease patients. Peripheral blood TCR sequencing and RNA sequencing compared persistent Graves' disease patients with newly diagnosed Graves' disease patients.

The library was produced with multiplex PCR. The sample was run on an Illumina HiSeq 4000. TCR beta libraries were built with iRepertoire HTBI primers and Arm-PCR amplification of CDR3 regions. PCR products were gel purified before sequencing. On the authors' methods: Across samples, 60 to 70 TRBV and 14 TRBJ segments were identified and used for gene usage analysis of CDR3 amino acid clonotypes. Filtered high-quality paired reads were merged into contigs using COPE and FqMerger. BLAST was used to align contigs to the IMGT TRBV, TRBD and TRBJ reference genes, and CDR3 was defined following IMGT. Clonotypes above 0.1% frequency were classified as highly expanded clones. Repertoire diversity was measured by Shannon entropy, and V-J evenness by the Gini coefficient. A clonotype found in more than one individual was treated as public. In TCRdb, the public reads were trimmed at Q25 with fastp and aligned with MiXCR, with productive beta chains retained. One record per CDR3 amino acid sequence lists the most common genes and DNA. The V and J calls follow TCRdb's processing rather than the paper's. A total of around 250,000 distinct CDR3 sequences appear in this sample, around 16% of them only once. The ten largest account for roughly a fifth of the sample.

This clonotype has at least ten counts. Its antigen is currently not known. No base quality values were provided; no much bigger clone lies one nucleotide off. The time point label, read with the paper, signifies: newly diagnosed GD, antithyroid drugs for less than 3 months. RNA was extracted from PBMCs in TRIzol for both TCR sequencing and RNA sequencing. Graves' disease was diagnosed according to American Thyroid Association guidelines. Patients for the study were recruited at an endocrinology department in Xi'an, China. From each patient, 7.5 to 9.5 milliliters of peripheral blood was collected into an EDTA anticoagulant tube. PBMCs were isolated by Ficoll Paque Plus density gradient separation without further T cell sorting. An Agilent 2100 Bioanalyzer and agarose gel were used to assess RNA quality, and a NanoDrop 2000 was used to measure RNA concentration. The germline V and J ends show losses of 4 bases and 5 bases respectively, and no gene match explains 7 bases of the junction. CDR1 and CDR2 are drawn from the germline V gene: SGHTS, YDEGEE. Its CDR3 holds 14 amino acids, cysteine through phenylalanine. Of all the DNA, just the CDR3 is kept, 42 bases in frame from base 1.

Results the study describes overall, beyond this receptor: The authors acknowledged the small sample size as a limitation that may reduce accuracy. Only peripheral blood was studied, because thyroid tissue, the primary lesion, was inaccessible. Compared with newly diagnosed patients, patients with persistent Graves' disease had lower TCR Shannon entropy and fewer highly expanded clones, which suggests clonal expansion. TRBV28, TRBJ1-2 and TRBJ2-5 were preferentially used in persistent disease, while TRBV20-1 and TRBJ2-1 were favored in newly diagnosed disease. A larger number of public clonotypes was shared among persistent patients (around 3,000) than among newly diagnosed patients (roughly 930). Sequencing and analysis were restricted to the TCR beta chain.

The sample in question was peripheral blood mononuclear cells (PBMCs), obtained at new diagnosis, from a patient treated with antithyroid drugs. Here the chain combines TRBV5-8 and TRBJ2-7; 9 junctional bases match TRBD1. The sequence was collected from a female donor with Graves disease. The CDR3 protein sequence reads: CASSINRGHDEQYF. The DNA reads TGTGCCAGCAGCATTAACAGGGGGCATGACGAGCAGTACTTC.